Listed below are T cell receptor beta chains from one sample, sequenced in a study of identical twins. TCRdb reanalysed the 5' RACE reads using MiXCR and keeps one entry per CDR3 protein. Found here are approximately 500,000 distinct CDR3 sequences, approximately 16% of them singletons; the top ten hold 0.44%. The same specimen was also included in a second study, on yellow fever vaccine responses in identical twins.

Sequenced: CD4+ T cells sorted from blood. The source of these receptors is a woman aged 18 to 35 in good health. The CDR3 runs from the conserved cysteine through the conserved F or W. D genes are given only for firm matches.

v_gene	d_gene	CDR3aa
TRBV28	TRBD2	CATLPSGGARDTQYF
TRBV7-6	TRBD1	CASSLSGGNSGANVLTF
TRBV7-9	TRBD2	CASSWLAGTYNEQFF
TRBV7-2	NA	CASSFWGDNTGELFF
TRBV11-2	TRBD2	CASSPRLAGLKSYNEQFF
TRBV7-9	NA	CASSSLTDTQYF
TRBV24-1	NA	CATSPGLTTDTQYF
TRBV3-1	NA	CASSKRGDSSTDTQYF
TRBV29-1	NA	CSGVWGGRGEAFF
TRBV7-6	NA	CASSLARFTDTQYF
TRBV18	NA	CASSPARVGHTEAFF
TRBV12-3/TRBV12-4	NA	CASSPRVGNQPQHF
TRBV28	NA	CASSGQGRGYTF
TRBV11-1	NA	CASSGQVGPTGHHNEQFF
TRBV4-1	NA	CASSQGLREAFF
TRBV12-3/TRBV12-4	TRBD2	CASSFRGGASEQFF
TRBV11-2	NA	CASTEGRGGNQPQHF
TRBV12-3/TRBV12-4	NA	CASTQGGAQSAQHF
TRBV7-9	NA	CASSSTAGDNSPLHF
TRBV12-3/TRBV12-4	TRBD2	CASSQGLAETLKETQYF
TRBV12-3/TRBV12-4	NA	CASSGTLNTEAFF
TRBV5-1	NA	CASKTSGGAHNEQFF
TRBV24-1	NA	CATSDPTRGWADTQYF
TRBV7-8	NA	CASSKTDSPSYEQYF
TRBV5-1	NA	CASSGGRDETQYF
TRBV12-3/TRBV12-4	NA	CASSLEGQLQFF
TRBV12-3/TRBV12-4	TRBD2	CASSFKRGSYEQYF
TRBV9	TRBD1	CASSVGGTGLQETQYF
TRBV7-9	TRBD1	CASSLRQGRELFF
TRBV5-1	NA	CASSLSHNRETQYF
TRBV4-2	NA	CASRREYTDTQYF
TRBV10-3	TRBD2	CAISPTSGTAGELFF
TRBV27	NA	CASSLSRVVTDTQYF
TRBV14	NA	CASSPQFLAGVHTGELFF
TRBV20-1	NA	CSARLTIGSDTQYF
TRBV10-3	NA	CAIKDQYEQYF
TRBV6-1	NA	CASSRMGGGGSGNQPQHF
TRBV14	TRBD2	CASSPKIGTSVKSTGELFF
TRBV29-1	NA	CSVRWGQETQYF
TRBV9	NA	CASSVDIGHREEETQYF